This T cell receptor (beta chain) was sequenced during a study of blood T cells in healthy people across ages. Details on this clonotype: What it binds is unknown.

Regarding the study as a whole: Fewer expanded clones and more diversity marked long-lived versus aged donors. Significant beta diversity loss was already apparent by age around 40, declining roughly linearly.

The V end lost 4 bases, the J end lost 7 bases, and 15 bases lay between the germline ends. The CDR3 sequence is 15 residues long. Per the germline V gene, CDR1 is SGDLS and CDR2 is YYNGEE. Then a second PCR, running about 6 to 12 cycles, was carried out with a sample-barcoded 5' primer and a J-beta primer mix. Using its own MiXCR run on the 5' RACE reads, TCRdb lists one record per CDR3 protein. The table has roughly 1.4 million distinct CDR3 sequences, around 59% seen once. Sequencing input: blood. The source is a man in his late teens or twenties in good health. The chain couples TRBV9 to TRBJ1-6; D is possibly TRBD1 (6 bases). CDR3: CASSLGQQPNSPLHF. In DNA form, the CDR3 reads TGTGCCAGCAGCCTAGGACAGCAACCAAATTCACCCCTCCACTTT.